This T cell receptor (beta chain) was observed in a study of blood T cell repertoires in COVID-19 (dated by TCRdb to about 2020). In the study overall: Samples covering the acute and convalescent phases of COVID-19 were provided by collaborators in the United States, Italy and Spain. Sample metadata almost always included a de-identified subject ID, COVID-19 status, age in years and sex. The repertoires were released in a freely available public database intended as a resource for research on the immune response to SARS-CoV-2. The material from the prospective study consisted of cDNA or gDNA derived from T cells, B-cell-depleted T cells, or PBMCs. Deeply sampled blood TCRbeta repertoires from subjects exposed to, actively infected with, or recovered from COVID-19 were included in the dataset. HLA class I and class II types, where available, came from metadata supplied by the sample provider rather than from assay-based typing. Samples came from the ongoing ImmuneRACE study (first 160 participants) plus 1,254 subjects from 6 global collaborators. Overall results and qualifications from the work: The quantity of clinical and demographic metadata differed by source and by participant and was supplied without curation.

Comment on this clone: No antigen is known for it. The input lacks base qualities; no much larger clone sits a single base away.

TCRbeta CDR3 regions were amplified from genomic DNA using the immunoSEQ Assay, a bias-controlled multiplex PCR. As for the authors' bioinformatics: Nucleated cell counts per sample were estimated from amplification of reference gene primers within the assay. Sequence reads were collapsed and filtered to measure the absolute abundance of every unique TCRbeta CDR3 rearrangement. For each sample, productive Simpson clonality was calculated as the square root of Simpson's diversity index over productive rearrangements. TCRdb mirrors the immuneACCESS table, restricted to in-frame sequences. Some clones are absent from its copies; in checked studies, under half trace to an unresolved V gene, and the reason for the others is unknown. V and J calls plus clone size are reproduced from that table; the DNA served to infer D and trimming. This sample holds around 200,000 clones; around 81% were observed only once. Approximately 4.8% of the sample comes from the top ten.

Per the germline V gene, MDHEN is the CDR1 and SYDVKM is the CDR2. Trimming at the junction amounts to 3 bases on V and 6 bases on J, and the germline ends lie 12 bases apart. The CDR3, from cysteine to phenylalanine, totals 14 residues. Only the CDR3 DNA is retained, 42 bases long and in frame from the first base. Each collaborating institution followed its own protocols to collect whole blood in K2EDTA tubes. For TCRbeta analysis, collaborator samples were shipped as frozen whole blood, as isolated PBMCs, or as DNA extracted from either sample type. What was sequenced was peripheral blood. The chain is made from TRBV28 and TRBJ1-5; the D gene remains uncertain. This TCR was sampled from a man in his fifties with active or convalescent COVID-19. The CDR3 corresponds to CASSFRRRSQPQHF. The DNA sequence is as follows: TGTGCCAGCAGTTTCCGCCGTAGGAGTCAGCCCCAGCATTTT.